This T cell receptor (beta chain) was sequenced for a study of cytomegalovirus exposure and HLA in healthy donors. General study points: Trimming of TCR beta V- and J-genes showed a link, identified in a later analysis, to a missense DCLRE1C variant. Sequences of the TCR beta chain were said to predict the HLA-A and HLA-B alleles of most subjects accurately. Investigators reported approximately 150 TCR beta chains as tied to cytomegalovirus.

Healthy bone marrow donors supplied every sample. Worth noting for this clone: Antigen unknown.

Primers: 60 Vbeta forward and 13 Jbeta reverse. Using immunoSEQ multiplex PCR, the repertoire was profiled, and TCRdb retains in-frame clones only, with some absent. The sample yields roughly 100,000 clones, about 80% seen once. Germline V lookup: CDR1 LNHDA, CDR2 SQIVND (reference sequence). The CDR3 loop spans 13 amino acids. V was pared by 7 bases and J by 7 bases, with 6 bases of the junction left unmatched. The chain is built from TRBV19 and TRBJ2-2; the match to TRBD2 covers 7 bases. This TCR was recovered from a man between 40 and 49 years old in good health and CMV-seronegative. The specimen sequenced was PBMCs. This CDR3 is CASTKGLGGELFF. The CDR3 bases are TGTGCCAGTACCAAAGGACTAGGCGGGGAGCTGTTTTTT.